Listed here is a single T cell receptor beta chain. The data belong to a study of blood T cell repertoires in COVID-19. Study-wide background: Sites in the United States, Italy and Spain provided acute and convalescent COVID-19 samples. Sources were T cells, B-cell-depleted T cells, or PBMCs; the material itself was cDNA or gDNA.

Per the original data handling: Amplifying reference gene primers gave estimates of nucleated cell counts. The method was immunoSEQ multiplex PCR; TCRdb's version includes in-frame clones alone and lacks a portion of them. That table supplies the V and J calls and clone size; D and trimming were determined from the DNA. The sample carries fewer than 200,000 clones, about 91% recorded once. The receptor's source is a woman aged 60-75 years who had recovered from COVID-19. The sequencing input was peripheral blood.

The CDR3 loop is CATEEAGLGTGELFF. The CDR3 DNA is TGTGCCACCGAAGAGGCGGGACTGGGCACCGGGGAGCTGTTTTTT. This chain uses TRBV24-1 with TRBJ2-2; a weak D match, TRBD2 (6 bases). CDR1 and CDR2 from the germline V gene are KGHDR and SFDVKD. V lost 9 bases and J 4 bases, leaving 17 bases between the germline ends. The CDR3 spans 15 residues.